This TCR beta chain was sequenced during a study of T cell responses to AZD1222 COVID-19 vaccine. Germline V gene data show CDR1 as SNHLY and CDR2 as FYNNEI. The trim removed 6 bases at V and 5 bases at J, leaving 5 bases unmatched. This CDR3 contains 15 residues. The assay was immunoSEQ multiplex PCR, and TCRdb's table has in-frame clones only and misses some. The sample yields 90,000 to 120,000 clones, around 96% seen once. In this sample, this clone turned up a few times. Sequencing was performed on peripheral blood, taken on day 0 of AZD1222 vaccination. This receptor was obtained from an adult in good health. The chain links TRBV2 to TRBJ2-5, with 14 bases that match TRBD2. Here the CDR3 DNA reads TGTGCCAGCAGACGGGGACTAGCGGGAGATGAGACCCAGTACTTC. It encodes CASRRGLAGDETQYF.